Listed below are T cell receptor beta chains from one sample, sequenced in a study of T cell responses to AZD1222 COVID-19 vaccine. The table came from immunoSEQ multiplex PCR; TCRdb's copy has only in-frame clones and leaves some out. The sample shows 100,000 or so clones, about 90% of them seen only once. This specimen consisted of peripheral blood, obtained 28 days after the second AZD1222 dose. The receptors were sampled from an adult who received the AZD1222 COVID-19 vaccine. Both conserved end residues are part of each CDR3.

v_gene | CDR3aa
TRBV7-2 | CASSLRGNQPQHF
TRBV6-5 | CASTTGTGGSYEQYF
TRBV3-1/TRBV3-2 | CASSPKENQPQHF
TRBV2 | CASSSDRGPLDTEAFF
TRBV7-2 | CASSLGLAGETQYF
TRBV27 | CASSLRGATYEQYF
TRBV7-9 | CASSPGGPEAFF
TRBV6-2/TRBV6-3 | CASSLGLAGGLEFF
TRBV5-5 | CASVQGRNGYTF
TRBV3-1/TRBV3-2 | CASSQDFGRGGEETQYF
TRBV15 | CATSLGGSGRNEQFF
TRBV5-1 | CASSKGSGELFF
TRBV6-5 | CASCHRVDQPQHF
TRBV6-2/TRBV6-3 | CASSSSRGNIQYF
TRBV18 | CASSETGYDTEAFF
TRBV6-5 | CASSYSGGRPAYEQYF
TRBV5-4 | CASSPVGGSGNTIYF
TRBV19 | CASIEGQYEQYF
TRBV3-1/TRBV3-2 | CASSQGAGSYEQYF
TRBV30 | CAWTSGRAEQYF
TRBV5-4 | CASSLGRATNEKLFF
TRBV11-2 | CASSSHLGNIQYF
TRBV12-5 | CASGLGMPGVPEAFF
TRBV7-9 | CASRRPGQGRLNGYTF
TRBV10-3 | CAISTARGGQETQYF
TRBV5-1 | CASRGLVGTTDTQYF
TRBV5-1 | CASSLDRNEQFF
TRBV28 | CASRSSGGVSGRVNTQYF
TRBV5-1 | CASSSTGAEQPQHF
TRBV7-8 | CASSRQGANTGELFF
TRBV4-1 | CASSYSGDPGEKLFF
TRBV18 | CASSPDRGGMKAFF
TRBV5-1 | CASSLTGLGNYGYTF
TRBV5-6 | CASSWEDIHEQYF
TRBV28 | CASSSPAGGGYGYTF
TRBV7-9 | CASGDGSYGYTF
TRBV6-5 | CASSLDGYNEQFF
TRBV5-4 | CASSANRFTGGSEQYF
TRBV6-5 | CATQKRGAGNEKLFF
TRBV27 | CASSFSGLSYEQYF
TRBV9 | CASSSSSYEQYF
TRBV12-3/TRBV12-4 | CASSGDSPYGYTF
TRBV7-2 | CASSPGEGLDPSAQYF
TRBV5-1 | CASSFQRGRELFF
TRBV7-9 | CASSLGTVSYEQYF
TRBV19 | CASSIQGVRRTEAFF
TRBV11-2 | CASSSLAGGRFAGELFF
TRBV25-1 | CASPSPQYF
TRBV28 | CASSPRTGRGYGYTF
TRBV5-1 | CASRRRWGVEETQYF
TRBV18 | CASSPTTGTAIYNEQFF
TRBV18 | CASSPADSYNEQFF
TRBV28 | CASSFKGRYNSPLHF
TRBV27 | CASSFRGTEAFF
TRBV7-9 | CASSPGSTDTQYF
TRBV28 | CASRPGQGNQPQHF